The clone carrying this TCR beta chain was picked up a small number of times. Its target is unknown. This entry comes from a study of cytomegalovirus exposure and HLA in healthy donors. Study observations and caveats: Prior analysis indicated that the majority of TCR beta V segments exhibited productivity approximately 87% or approximately 30% of the time. The Asian-associated ancestry cluster reportedly had fewer N-insertions than the roughly 720-donor mean in a later analysis. Later on, an analysis found that several of the most significant clusters appeared to be linked to common viral pathogens, which included parvovirus B19. Analysis was carried out at a later point, and it linked a missense DCLRE1C variant to TCR beta V- and J-gene trimming.

CDR3 length equals 13 residues. V was clipped by 8 bases and J by 11 bases, with 21 bases between them. Germline assignment: CDR1 SNHLY and CDR2 FYNNEI. 13 Jbeta primers and 60 Vbeta primers were used for the PCR. The repertoire was sequenced with immunoSEQ multiplex PCR; TCRdb's copy has only in-frame clones and lacks some. The sample contains roughly 140,000 clones, roughly 64% of which appear only once. This chain uses TRBV2 with TRBJ1-1, with TRBD1 as a possible D gene (6 bases). The sequencing input was PBMCs. The origin of this receptor is a woman under 40 in good health and CMV-seropositive. The DNA of the CDR3 is TGTGCCAGCGCTTATCAACCTGTAGACAGGGCTTTCTTT. Translated, it gives CASAYQPVDRAFF.